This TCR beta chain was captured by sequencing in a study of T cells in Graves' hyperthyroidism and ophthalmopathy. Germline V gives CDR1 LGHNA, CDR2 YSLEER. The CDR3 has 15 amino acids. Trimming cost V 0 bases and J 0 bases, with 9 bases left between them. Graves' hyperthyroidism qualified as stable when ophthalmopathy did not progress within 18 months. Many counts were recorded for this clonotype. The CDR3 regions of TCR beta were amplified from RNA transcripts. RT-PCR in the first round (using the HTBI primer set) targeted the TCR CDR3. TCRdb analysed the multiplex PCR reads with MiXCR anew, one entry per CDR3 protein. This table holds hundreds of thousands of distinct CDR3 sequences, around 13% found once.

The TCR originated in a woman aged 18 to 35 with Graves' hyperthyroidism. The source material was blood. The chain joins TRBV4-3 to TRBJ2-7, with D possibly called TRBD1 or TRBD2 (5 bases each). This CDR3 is CASSQDRGTSYEQYF. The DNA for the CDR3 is TGCGCCAGCAGCCAAGATAGAGGGACCTCCTACGAGCAGTACTTC.